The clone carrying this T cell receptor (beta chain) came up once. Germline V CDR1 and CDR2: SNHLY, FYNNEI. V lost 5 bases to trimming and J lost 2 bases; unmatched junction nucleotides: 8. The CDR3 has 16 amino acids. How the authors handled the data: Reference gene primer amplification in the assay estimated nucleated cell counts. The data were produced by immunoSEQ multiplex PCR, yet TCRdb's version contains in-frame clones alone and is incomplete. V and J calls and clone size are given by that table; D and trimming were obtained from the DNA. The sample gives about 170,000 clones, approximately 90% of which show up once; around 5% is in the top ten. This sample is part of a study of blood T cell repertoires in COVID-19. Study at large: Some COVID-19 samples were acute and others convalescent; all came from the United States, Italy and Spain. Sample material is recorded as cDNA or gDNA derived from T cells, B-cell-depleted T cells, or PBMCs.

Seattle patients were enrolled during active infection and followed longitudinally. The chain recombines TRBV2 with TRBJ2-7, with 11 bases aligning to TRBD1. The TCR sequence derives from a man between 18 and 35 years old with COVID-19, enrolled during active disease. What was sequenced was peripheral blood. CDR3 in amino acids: CASSWGVGQGAYEQYF. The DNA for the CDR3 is TGTGCCAGCAGTTGGGGCGTGGGACAGGGGGCCTACGAGCAGTACTTC.